The 5 T cell receptor beta chains in this list originate from one sample, sequenced in a study of blood T cell repertoires in COVID-19. The data were produced by immunoSEQ multiplex PCR, yet TCRdb's version contains in-frame clones alone and is incomplete. The sample yields over 130,000 clones, about 80% seen once. Input material: PBMCs or T cells enriched from blood (not recorded which). Receptor source: a woman aged 18-29 years who had been exposed to COVID-19.

This clone is a singleton in its sample. The genes are TRBV9 and TRBJ2-5, with TRBD2 matching 7 bases. V trimming: 2 bases; J trimming: 1 base; junction bases outside the gene matches: 8. The CDR3 totals 16 residues. Germline values: CDR1 SGDLS, CDR2 YYNGEE. CDR3 nucleotides: TGTGCCAGCAGCGTCGGTGGGGGGGGATTCCAAGAGACCCAGTACTTC. This gives the protein CASSVGGGGFQETQYF.

The rearrangement links TRBV11-2 to TRBJ1-6, with D unclear. This CDR3 comprises 13 residues. Germline loops: CDR1 SGHAT, CDR2 FQNNGV. V lost 0 bases, J lost 14 bases, and 11 bases lay in between. The CDR3 loop is CASSLEDQRALHF. CDR3 DNA sequence: TGTGCCAGCAGCTTAGAGGACCAGAGGGCCCTCCACTTT.

The chain is built from TRBV6-6 and TRBJ2-7, with 9 bases that match TRBD1. V lost 5 bases to trimming and J lost 3 bases; unmatched junction nucleotides: 5. The CDR3 has 14 amino acids. The germline V gene has CDR1 MNHNY and CDR2 SVGAGI (reference sequence). In DNA form, the CDR3 reads TGTGCCAGCAGTCAACAGGGGGCGGGCTACGAGCAGTACTTC. This encodes CASSQQGAGYEQYF.

The rearrangement joins TRBV30 to TRBJ2-3, with TRBD1 matching 10 bases. Trimming cost V 0 bases and J 6 bases; bases outside gene matches: 12. The CDR3 consists of 17 residues. Looked up from germline, CDR1 is GTSNPN and CDR2 is SVGIG (reference sequence). The CDR3 is CAWSVPRTGGSVDTQYF. CDR3 nucleotide sequence: TGTGCCTGGAGTGTACCAAGGACAGGGGGGTCGGTGGATACGCAGTATTTT.

This clone was seen ten or more times. V gene TRBV28 combines with J gene TRBJ1-1; 9 nucleotides align to TRBD1. This CDR3 spans 13 amino acids. The germline V gene has CDR1 MDHEN and CDR2 SYDVKM. Trimming took 7 bases from V and 11 from J; bases not matched to a gene: 11. CDR3 sequence (DNA): TGTGCCAGCACCCCGGGACAGGGAACCGACGCTTTCTTT. It specifies CASTPGQGTDAFF.